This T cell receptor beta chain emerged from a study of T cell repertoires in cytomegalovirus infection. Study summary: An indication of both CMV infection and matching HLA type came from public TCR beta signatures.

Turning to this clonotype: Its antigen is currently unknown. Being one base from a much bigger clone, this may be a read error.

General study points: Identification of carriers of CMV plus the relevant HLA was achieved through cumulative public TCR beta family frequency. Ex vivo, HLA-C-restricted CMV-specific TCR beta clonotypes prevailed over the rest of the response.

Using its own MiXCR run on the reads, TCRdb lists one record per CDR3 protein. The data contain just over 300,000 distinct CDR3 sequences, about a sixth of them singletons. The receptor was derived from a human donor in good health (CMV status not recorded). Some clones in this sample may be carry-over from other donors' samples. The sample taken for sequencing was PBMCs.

CDR3 nucleotides: TGCGCCAGCAGCCAAGTGCCCTCCGGGACAGAATTTGGGGAGCAGTACTTC. This codes for CASSQVPSGTEFGEQYF. The chain employs TRBV4-1 and TRBJ2-7, with TRBD1 matching 7 bases. Germline CDR1 reads MGHRA; CDR2 reads YSYEKL. J gave up 7 bases and V 1 base, and 16 bases lay outside the gene matches. The length of the CDR3 is 17 residues.